The 25 T cell receptor beta chains given below trace back to one sample, sequenced in a study of beta chain features in type 1 diabetes. Whole-study findings and limits: People with Type 1 diabetes carried modestly yet significantly shorter TCRB CDR3s in all four CD4+ subsets.

Their specific antigens are unknown. The investigators reverse transcribed all of the isolated RNA, so they sequenced expressed TCRB transcripts. Profiling relied on immunoSEQ multiplex PCR, and the TCRdb table lists in-frame clones only, not all of them. Altogether about 280,000 clones are present, roughly 15% being singletons, with the ten largest covering roughly 0.015%. Sequenced: naive CD4+ T cells from blood. These receptors were taken from a man aged 18 to 30 with type 1 diabetes.

This clone showed up just a few times. The chain is built from TRBV9 and TRBJ1-5; tentative D call: TRBD1 (6 bases). V was pared by 4 bases and J by 6 bases, with 20 bases between. The CDR3 runs to 16 residues. Germline lookup yields CDR1 SGDLS and CDR2 YYNGEE. The CDR3 sequence is CASSTGPHRAGQPQHF. In nucleotides, the CDR3 is TGTGCCAGCAGCACCGGCCCCCACAGGGCTGGTCAGCCCCAGCATTTT. Together with reference TRBV9 and TRBJ1-5, the CDR3 gives the full variable domain: DSGVTQTPKHLITATGQRVTLRCSPRSGDLSVYWYQQSLDQGLQFLIQYYNGEERAKGNILERFSAQQFPDLHSELNLSSLELGDSALYFCASSTGPHRAGQPQHFGDGTRLSIL.

This clone was picked up a small number of times. This chain uses TRBV7-9 with TRBJ2-4, with TRBD1 as a possible D gene (6 bases). CDR1 SEHNR and CDR2 FQNEAQ come from the germline V gene (reference sequence). V gave up 5 bases and J gave up 1 base, with 15 bases separating them. This CDR3 has 16 amino acids. CDR3 residues: CASSTQGREAKNIQYF. CDR3 DNA sequence: TGTGCCAGCAGCACACAGGGTCGTGAGGCCAAAAACATTCAGTACTTC. Full variable domain (missing parts from reference TRBV7-9 and TRBJ2-4): DTGVSQNPRHKITKRGQNVTFRCDPISEHNRLYWYRQTLGQGPEFLTYFQNEAQLEKSRLLSDRFSAERPKGSFSTLEIQRTEQGDSAMYLCASSTQGREAKNIQYFGAGTRLSVL.

This clone has more than one count but fewer than ten. The chain employs TRBV10-3 and TRBJ2-1, with 9 bases identical to TRBD2. CDR3 length: 16 residues. Germline trimming cut 0 bases from V and 6 bases from J; bases unmatched to any gene: 6. Germline CDR1 is ENHRY and CDR2 is SYGVKD. This CDR3 reads CAISESIAGALNEQFF. The CDR3 nucleotides are TGTGCCATCAGTGAGTCTATAGCGGGGGCCCTCAATGAGCAGTTCTTC.

This clone has only a few counts. This rearrangement joins TRBV25-1 to TRBJ1-1, with TRBD1 matching over 7 bases. CDR3 length equals 18 residues. The germline V gene has CDR1 MGHDK and CDR2 SYGVNS. V lost 5 bases to trimming and J lost 1 base; unmatched junction nucleotides: 16. The CDR3 sequence is CASSKNLGGIRRNTEAFF. For the CDR3, the DNA is TGTGCCAGCAGTAAAAATCTAGGGGGCATCAGAAGGAACACTGAAGCTTTCTTT.

In this sample, this clone turned up a few times. This chain connects TRBV18 to TRBJ1-2; D is unclear. Germline loops: CDR1 KGHSH, CDR2 LQKENI. The CDR3 runs to 15 residues. V was trimmed by 2 bases and J by 1 base, leaving 11 bases between them. The CDR3 bases are TGTGCCAGCTCACCAGGCGCGGGAAGTAACTATGGCTACACCTTC. Encoded protein: CASSPGAGSNYGYTF.

This clone has a handful of counts. This chain joins TRBV30 and TRBJ2-7; 10 bases are a match to TRBD1. Germline V gene sequence: CDR1 GTSNPN, CDR2 SVGIG (reference sequence). V dropped 2 bases and J dropped 3; count of bases not matched to a gene: 7. The CDR3 is made up of 15 amino acids. Written as DNA, the CDR3 is TGTGCCTGGAGTCGAGGACAGGGGGGTTACTACGAGCAGTACTTC. It yields the protein CAWSRGQGGYYEQYF.

This clone was counted between two and nine times. The chain uses TRBV7-2 and TRBJ2-5, with 8 nucleotides matching TRBD1. The CDR3 spans 14 residues. Germline V lookup: CDR1 SGHTA, CDR2 FQGNSA. V dropped 5 bases and J dropped 3; count of bases not matched to a gene: 5. The CDR3 here is CASSLRTGKETQYF. CDR3 DNA sequence: TGTGCCAGCAGCCTCCGGACAGGGAAAGAGACCCAGTACTTC.

This clone has only a few counts. The chain combines TRBV10-3 with TRBJ2-7, with TRBD2 identical over 8 bases. Germline V gene lookup returns CDR1 ENHRY and CDR2 SYGVKD. J gave up 2 bases and V 0 bases, and 6 bases lay outside the gene matches. This CDR3 contains 16 residues. CDR3 sequence: CAISESNAGGTYEQYF. CDR3 DNA sequence: TGTGCCATCAGTGAGTCGAATGCGGGAGGAACCTACGAGCAGTACTTC.

This clone was seen only a few times. The genes are TRBV4-3 and TRBJ1-5, with D unclear. Germline values: CDR1 LGHNA, CDR2 YSLEER. The CDR3 extends over 16 amino acids. V lost 0 bases and J lost 5, with 14 bases in between. The CDR3 loop is CASSQESSSAHQPQHF. The CDR3, as DNA: TGCGCCAGCAGCCAAGAATCGAGCAGCGCCCATCAGCCCCAGCATTTT.

The chain is built from TRBV5-1 and TRBJ2-1; TRBD2 aligns across 7 bases. V lost 4 bases, J lost 4 bases, and 5 bases stayed unmatched. The germline V gene encodes CDR1 SGHRS and CDR2 YFSETQ. The CDR3 contains 14 residues. The CDR3 coding sequence is TGCGCCAGCAGCCACGGGACTAATTACAATGAGCAGTTCTTC. Residues: CASSHGTNYNEQFF.

Remarks on this clone: This CDR3 is also generated by other DNA sequences in the sample. J is TRBJ2-5 and V is TRBV20-1; the D is unclear. Between the trimmed V and J ends, which lost 6 bases and 4 bases, there was a span of 9 bases. Germline loops: CDR1 DFQATT, CDR2 SNEGSKA (reference sequence). This CDR3 has 11 amino acids. The CDR3 region has the DNA TGCAGTGCCCCTGGGCTAGAGACCCAGTACTTC. The encoded protein is CSAPGLETQYF.

This clone was found a few times. The chain links TRBV18 to TRBJ2-6; D is ambiguous. Germline lookup yields CDR1 KGHSH and CDR2 LQKENI. V was cut by 3 bases and J by 0 bases, with 3 bases left in between. The CDR3 consists of 14 residues. CDR3 coding DNA: TGTGCCAGCTCACCGAGCTCTGGGGCCAACGTCCTGACTTTC. Residues: CASSPSSGANVLTF.

This clone was found a few times. The genes are TRBV7-2 and TRBJ2-1; TRBD2 matches 15 bases. The CDR3 runs to 19 residues. The trim removed 5 bases at V and 0 bases at J, leaving 8 bases unmatched. CDR1 is SGHTA, CDR2 FQGNSA, per germline. CDR3 bases: TGTGCCAGCAGCCCGGGACTAGCGGGGGGCGAGCACTCCTACAATGAGCAGTTCTTC. This codes for CASSPGLAGGEHSYNEQFF.

The rearrangement joins TRBV9 to TRBJ2-6; D is unclear. CDR1 and CDR2 (germline): SGDLS, YYNGEE. The CDR3 totals 14 residues. The V and J ends lost 2 bases and 15 bases respectively, with 18 bases between them. The CDR3 DNA follows: TGTGCCAGCAGCGTTGCAACAGCCCCTCAGAGCCTGACTTTC. This translates into CASSVATAPQSLTF.

The chain has TRBV30 and TRBJ2-5, with a tentative D call TRBD1 (7 bases). The germline CDR1 and CDR2 sequences are GTSNPN and SVGIG (reference sequence). The V and J ends lost 0 bases and 7 bases respectively, with 18 bases between them. This CDR3 contains 15 residues. The chain's CDR3 is CAWSVLRAQGGTQYF. Written as DNA, the CDR3 is TGTGCCTGGAGTGTCCTCCGGGCCCAGGGGGGGACCCAGTACTTC.

There are a few counts of this clone. V and J are TRBV4-1 and TRBJ1-1; 7 bases are shared with TRBD1. The CDR3 is 17 residues long. CDR1 and CDR2 (germline): MGHRA, YSYEKL. Trimming removed 4 bases from V and 4 bases from J; junction bases left unmatched: 15. The DNA for the CDR3 is TGCGCCAGCAGCCTTAAACTTCAAGGGGGCAGGGGCACTGAAGCTTTCTTT. It specifies CASSLKLQGGRGTEAFF.

The chain recombines TRBV30 with TRBJ2-7, with 9 bases identical to TRBD1. Germline values: CDR1 GTSNPN, CDR2 SVGIG (reference sequence). After removal of 1 base from V and 7 bases from J, the junction contained 17 bases not matched to a gene. The CDR3 spans 17 residues. CDR3 sequence: CAWSGIHRDREAEEQYF. The CDR3 DNA reads as TGTGCCTGGAGTGGTATCCACCGGGACAGGGAAGCGGAAGAGCAGTACTTC.

The CDR3 DNA follows: TGTGCCAGCAGCTCCGCTGATGGGGCCCCTTGGGGGCAGTTCTTC. Its translation: CASSSADGAPWGQFF. The rearrangement links TRBV7-2 to TRBJ2-1; possible D gene TRBD1, 5 bases. Trimming left V 4 bases short and J 12 bases short, with 22 bases between. Per germline, CDR1 SGHTA and CDR2 FQGNSA. CDR3 size: 15 residues.

This clone was seen more than once but under ten times. The CDR3 is CASSVTSGEADTQYF. CDR3 nucleotides: TGTGCCAGCAGCGTCACTAGCGGGGAGGCCGATACGCAGTATTTT. The gene calls are TRBV9 and TRBJ2-3; 10 bases are shared with TRBD2. V lost 2 bases, J lost 6 bases, and 6 bases stayed unmatched. This CDR3 contains 15 residues. Germline values: CDR1 SGDLS, CDR2 YYNGEE.

This clone has only a few counts. V gene TRBV18 combines with J gene TRBJ2-1; TRBD2 aligns across 14 bases. CDR1 is KGHSH, CDR2 LQKENI, per germline. This CDR3 region has 17 residues. Losses at the gene ends were 3 bases for V and 5 bases for J; bases not matched to a gene: 6. The CDR3 DNA reads TGTGCCAGCTCACCCCGACTAGCGGGGGGGCTTAACAATGAGCAGTTCTTC. Protein: CASSPRLAGGLNNEQFF. Full variable domain (missing parts from reference TRBV18 and TRBJ2-1): NAGVMQNPRHLVRRRGQEARLRCSPMKGHSHVYWYRQLPEEGLKFMVYLQKENIIDESGMPKERFSAEFPKEGPSILRIQQVVRGDSAAYFCASSPRLAGGLNNEQFFGPGTRLTVL.

This clone was counted once. The chain couples TRBV9 to TRBJ2-5; tentative D call: TRBD2 (6 bases). The CDR3 consists of 17 residues. Trimming shortened V by 3 bases and J by 1 base, and 19 bases separated the two germline ends. The V gene's germline CDR1 is SGDLS and CDR2 YYNGEE. The CDR3 DNA follows: TGTGCCAGCAGCGGCAGTCAGGCGGGGCCTCCCCAAGAGACCCAGTACTTC. Translating gives CASSGSQAGPPQETQYF. The variable domain in full, completed from reference TRBV9 and TRBJ2-5, reads DSGVTQTPKHLITATGQRVTLRCSPRSGDLSVYWYQQSLDQGLQFLIQYYNGEERAKGNILERFSAQQFPDLHSELNLSSLELGDSALYFCASSGSQAGPPQETQYFGPGTRLLVL.

This clone was observed a few times. The genes are TRBV2 and TRBJ2-3; maybe TRBD1 (5 bases). This CDR3 region has 15 residues. Trimming cost V 6 bases and J 3 bases, with 16 bases left between them. Looked up from germline, CDR1 is SNHLY and CDR2 is FYNNEI. CDR3 residues: CASRGPQSWTDTQYF. The CDR3 DNA reads as TGTGCCAGCAGGGGGCCACAGTCCTGGACAGATACGCAGTATTTT.

In its sample, this clone was seen a few times. The J gene is TRBJ1-2, the V gene TRBV30, with 8 bases identical to TRBD1. Germline CDR1 is GTSNPN and CDR2 is SVGIG (reference sequence). The CDR3 is 13 residues long. CDR3 residues: CAYWDRRNYGYTF. In DNA, the CDR3 is TGTGCTTACTGGGACAGGCGAAACTATGGCTACACCTTC.

Only a few counts were recorded for this clone. The chain employs TRBV29-1 and TRBJ2-5; TRBD1 matches at 9 bases. The end of the DNA aligns better with TRBJ2-7, so the J call may be wrong. This CDR3 spans 13 amino acids. Germline-derived CDR1 and CDR2 are SQVTM and ANQGSEA. Here the CDR3 reads CSVAGTGYHEQYF. For the CDR3, the DNA is TGCAGCGTTGCCGGGACAGGGTACCACGAGCAGTACTTC.

CDR3 sequence reads: CASSLAGTDTQYF. The CDR3 DNA sequence: TGTGCCAGCAGCTTGGCAGGCACAGATACGCAGTATTTT. The J gene is TRBJ2-3, the V gene TRBV5-4; unclear D gene. The V end was cut by 0 bases, the J end by 1 base, with 3 bases between. This CDR3 is 13 amino acids long. CDR1 and CDR2 (germline): SGHNT, YYREEE (reference sequence).